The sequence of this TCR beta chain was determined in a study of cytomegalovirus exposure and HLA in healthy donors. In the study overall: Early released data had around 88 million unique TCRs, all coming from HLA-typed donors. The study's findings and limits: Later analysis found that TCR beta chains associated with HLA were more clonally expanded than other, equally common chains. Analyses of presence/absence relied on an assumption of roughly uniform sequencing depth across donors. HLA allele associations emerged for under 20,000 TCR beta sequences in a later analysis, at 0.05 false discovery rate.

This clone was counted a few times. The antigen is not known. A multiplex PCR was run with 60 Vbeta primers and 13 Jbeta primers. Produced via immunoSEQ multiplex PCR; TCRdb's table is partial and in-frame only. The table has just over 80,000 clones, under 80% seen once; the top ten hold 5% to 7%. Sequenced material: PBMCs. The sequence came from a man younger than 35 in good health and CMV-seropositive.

The CDR3 protein is CASRLAGANTGELFF. The CDR3, as DNA: TGTGCCAGCAGACTAGCGGGGGCCAACACCGGGGAGCTGTTTTTT. The V and J genes are TRBV6-5 and TRBJ2-2; TRBD2 matches at 11 bases. The CDR3 is 15 residues long. CDR1 MNHEY and CDR2 SVGAGI come from the germline V gene. V lost 6 bases, J lost 2 bases, and 2 bases stayed unmatched.